This T cell receptor beta chain was sequenced during a study of T-cell reconstitution after alpha-beta-depleted transplantation in children. The study, taken as a whole, reports: From newly produced T cells came most of the T-cell counts and diversity one year after transplant. Roughly two months post-transplant, alpha-beta T cells reportedly originated from several hundred graft clones that had expanded.

A library of TCRbeta sequences, prepared with unique molecular identifiers, was generated. From the PCR reads, TCRdb called clonotypes with MiXCR, one entry per CDR3 protein. This sample carries about 590,000 distinct CDR3 sequences, 10% to 15% of them seen once, and the ten largest clones take approximately 2%. The J segment lost 5 bases and the V segment lost 4 bases, leaving 7 bases of the junction unmatched. The CDR3 runs to 15 residues. This clonotype has just one count. Its antigen remains unknown. Sample: PBMCs, mostly from graft donor cells, taken 360 days after TCRalphabeta/CD19-depleted stem cell transplant. The origin of this receptor is a male patient between 10 and 17 years old who had a stem cell transplant for acute myeloid leukemia, so the T cells may come from the graft donor. The V gene is TRBV23-1, the J gene TRBJ2-1, with 8 bases lining up with TRBD2. TRBV23-1 is filed as an ORF, its function uncertain. CDR3 DNA sequence: TGCGCCAGCAGTCCCCTACAGCGGGAGAACAATGAGCAGTTCTTC. Translated: CASSPLQRENNEQFF.